This T cell receptor beta chain was sequenced during a study of early T cells in non-severe SARS-CoV-2 infection. Ten or more counts support this clonotype. A single record per CDR3 protein comes from TCRdb applying MiXCR to the 5' RACE reads. The table includes more than 40,000 distinct CDR3 sequences, 6% to 8.5% detected once. The V gene lost 4 bases and the J gene lost 7 bases, with 22 bases spanning the gap. Germline CDR1 reads LGHDT; CDR2 reads YNNKEL (reference sequence). This CDR3 region has 16 residues. The genes are TRBV3-1 and TRBJ2-5, with no clear D. This TCR was recovered from an adult who was a healthcare worker with PCR-confirmed SARS-CoV-2 infection or an uninfected control (not recorded which). Sequenced sample: whole blood. This CDR3 reads CASSPLGPRSKATQYF. The CDR3 nucleotides are TGTGCCAGCAGCCCCTTAGGACCACGTTCGAAGGCGACCCAGTACTTC.